This passage covers 27 T cell receptor beta chains from one sample sequenced in a study of blood T cell repertoires in COVID-19. The method was immunoSEQ multiplex PCR; TCRdb's version includes in-frame clones alone and lacks a portion of them. The sample includes fewer than 350,000 clones, roughly 85% seen only once; the top ten take around 2%. Sequenced input: PBMCs or T cells enriched from blood (not recorded which). The receptors were gathered from a young woman who had been exposed to COVID-19.

The genes are TRBV20-1 and TRBJ1-5; the D gene is possibly TRBD1 (6 bases). V shed 3 bases and J shed 4 bases, with 13 bases lying between them. Germline assignment: CDR1 DFQATT and CDR2 SNEGSKA (reference sequence). The CDR3 sequence is 14 residues long. The CDR3 loop is CSASDFQGNQPQHF. CDR3 DNA sequence: TGCAGTGCTAGTGATTTCCAGGGGAATCAGCCCCAGCATTTT.

This clone was observed a handful of times. The chain is built from TRBV11-2 and TRBJ2-1; D is undetermined. CDR1 SGHAT and CDR2 FQNNGV come from the germline V gene. CDR3 size: 16 residues. Trimming removed 0 bases at V and 7 bases at J, with 16 bases between. In DNA form, the CDR3 reads TGTGCCAGCAGCTTAGATCATACGTTTGAGGTGAATGAGCAGTTCTTC. Residues: CASSLDHTFEVNEQFF.

The chain combines TRBV28 with TRBJ1-2, with 10 bases matching TRBD1. The V gene's germline CDR1 is MDHEN and CDR2 SYDVKM. After removal of 3 bases from V and 7 bases from J, the junction contained 5 bases not matched to a gene. The CDR3 is 14 amino acids. The CDR3 sequence is CASSLGQGFFGYTF. The CDR3 DNA follows: TGTGCCAGCAGTTTGGGACAGGGGTTTTTTGGCTACACCTTC.

This clone occurred a few times. The chain links TRBV19 to TRBJ2-2, with TRBD2 identical over 7 bases. The V and J ends lost 9 bases and 6 bases, in that order; junction bases with no gene match: 10. The CDR3 is 14 residues long. Germline values: CDR1 LNHDA, CDR2 SQIVND (reference sequence). The CDR3 sequence: CASGGLRGPGELFF. The CDR3 DNA sequence: TGTGCCAGCGGGGGACTACGTGGGCCCGGGGAGCTGTTTTTT.

The V gene is TRBV5-6, the J gene TRBJ2-7; 8 bases are shared with TRBD1. V trimming: 4 bases; J trimming: 0 bases; junction bases outside the gene matches: 6. CDR1 is SGHDT, CDR2 YYEEEE, per germline. The CDR3 is 15 residues long. CDR3 sequence reads: CASSVQGDLSYEQYF. The CDR3 region has the DNA TGTGCCAGCAGCGTACAGGGGGACCTCTCCTACGAGCAGTACTTC.

CDR3 bases: TGTGCCAGCAGCTTACAGCGAACTGAAGCTTTCTTT. It translates to CASSLQRTEAFF. The chain joins TRBV7-2 to TRBJ1-1; D unresolved. The germline CDR1 and CDR2 sequences are SGHTA and FQGNSA. Trimming left V 2 bases short and J 5 bases short, with 6 bases between. CDR3 size: 12 residues.

This clone was counted once. This chain joins TRBV30 and TRBJ1-4; unclear D gene. Germline lookup yields CDR1 GTSNPN and CDR2 SVGIG (reference sequence). Trimming removed 0 bases from V and 8 bases from J, with 13 bases in between. The CDR3 contains 14 residues. The CDR3 loop is CAWSVKTLAEKLFF. CDR3 sequence (DNA): TGTGCCTGGAGTGTGAAAACCCTGGCAGAAAAACTGTTTTTT.

This clone was seen a single time. J is TRBJ1-1 and V is TRBV7-9; maybe TRBD1 (5 bases). The CDR3 consists of 16 residues. Trimming took off 6 bases at V and 1 base at J, with 18 bases between the two ends. Germline CDR1 and CDR2: SEHNR and FQNEAQ (reference sequence). The CDR3 reads CASSHGQGLTNTEAFF. In DNA form, the CDR3 reads TGTGCCAGCAGTCATGGGCAGGGTCTAACGAACACTGAAGCTTTCTTT.

The genes are TRBV28 and TRBJ2-7, with 8 bases lining up with TRBD1. The CDR3 consists of 13 residues. J lost 2 bases, V lost 5 bases, and 2 bases had no gene match. Germline CDR1 and CDR2: MDHEN and SYDVKM. The CDR3 nucleotides are TGTGCCAGCAGTCTGACAGGGGCCTACGAGCAGTACTTC. Translating gives CASSLTGAYEQYF.

This chain connects TRBV4-3 to TRBJ2-2; D remains ambiguous. V gave up 2 bases and J gave up 3 bases, with 16 bases separating them. Germline CDR1 is LGHNA and CDR2 is YSLEER. The CDR3 sequence is 17 residues long. The CDR3 DNA reads TGCGCCAGCAGCCAATCCGTACGAACTTTGGACACCGGGGAGCTGTTTTTT. Its translation is CASSQSVRTLDTGELFF.

This clone was recorded once. V and J are TRBV5-1 and TRBJ2-2; the D gene is possibly TRBD2 (5 bases). Germline values: CDR1 SGHRS, CDR2 YFSETQ. With 0 bases removed from V and 5 bases from J, the gap between germline ends came to 23 bases. The CDR3 spans 19 residues. The CDR3 nucleotides are TGCGCCAGCAGCTTGGCTTTTCTGGGGTCTGGATCGGGGACCGGGGAGCTGTTTTTT. Protein sequence: CASSLAFLGSGSGTGELFF.

The chain couples TRBV28 to TRBJ2-7; 13 bases are shared with TRBD2. Trimming cost V 2 bases and J 10 bases; bases outside gene matches: 5. From germline, CDR1 is MDHEN and CDR2 SYDVKM. The CDR3 totals 14 residues. The CDR3 DNA is TGTGCCAGCAGTTTAGGGACTAGCGGGAAATTTCAGTACTTC. The encoded protein is CASSLGTSGKFQYF.

The chain joins TRBV7-9 to TRBJ2-1, with D possibly matching TRBD2 (5 bases). Germline assignment: CDR1 SEHNR and CDR2 FQNEAQ (reference sequence). The CDR3 contains 12 residues. Trimming took 4 bases from V and 5 from J, leaving 6 bases between them. The CDR3 here is CASSSLDNEQFF. The CDR3 coding sequence is TGTGCCAGCAGCTCACTAGACAATGAGCAGTTCTTC.

The J gene is TRBJ2-7, the V gene TRBV28; TRBD2 is a possible D gene (6 bases). The CDR3 length is 14 residues. The V gene lost 8 bases and the J gene lost 4 bases, with 18 bases spanning the gap. Per the germline V gene, CDR1 is MDHEN and CDR2 is SYDVKM. The CDR3 DNA reads as TGTGCCAGCCGGAAGGGAGGTAGTGGGTACGAGCAGTACTTC. Translating it yields CASRKGGSGYEQYF.

CDR3 sequence reads: CALGETYGYTF. In DNA, the CDR3 is TGTGCCCTCGGGGAGACCTATGGCTACACCTTC. The chain couples TRBV30 to TRBJ1-2, with D uncertain. CDR3 length equals 11 residues. Germline V CDR1 and CDR2: GTSNPN, SVGIG (reference sequence). The ends were cut back, 8 bases at V and 4 bases at J, with 11 bases in the middle.

V and J are TRBV7-9 and TRBJ1-2; perhaps TRBD1 as D (5 bases). The CDR3 sequence is 13 residues long. V was trimmed by 5 bases and J by 8 bases, leaving 15 bases between them. The germline CDR1 and CDR2 sequences are SEHNR and FQNEAQ (reference sequence). The CDR3 protein is CASSPPGLRGYTF. The CDR3 DNA sequence: TGTGCCAGCAGCCCTCCGGGACTACGAGGCTACACCTTC.

V gene TRBV7-9 combines with J gene TRBJ1-1; perhaps TRBD1 as D (5 bases). Trimming cost V 2 bases and J 1 base, with 14 bases left between them. The CDR3 spans 16 residues. CDR1 and CDR2 from the germline V gene are SEHNR and FQNEAQ (reference sequence). CDR3 residues: CASSLPSGHQNTEAFF. DNA for the CDR3: TGTGCCAGCAGCTTACCTTCTGGACACCAGAACACTGAAGCTTTCTTT.

The chain links TRBV19 to TRBJ1-3, with a tentative D call TRBD1 (6 bases). Germline V gives CDR1 LNHDA, CDR2 SQIVND (reference sequence). The CDR3 consists of 14 residues. The V end lost 5 bases, the J end lost 2 bases, and 10 bases lay between the germline ends. The CDR3 coding sequence is TGTGCCAGTAGTTTGGACAGAACTGGAAACACCATATATTTT. This sequence encodes CASSLDRTGNTIYF.

This sequence joins TRBV5-1 and TRBJ1-2, with TRBD1 matching 9 bases. V gave up 3 bases and J gave up 5 bases; unmatched junction bases: 2. CDR1 is SGHRS and CDR2 is YFSETQ in the germline V gene. The CDR3 extends over 13 amino acids. CDR3 DNA sequence: TGCGCCAGCAGCTGGGACAGGGCGTATGGCTACACCTTC. This gives the protein CASSWDRAYGYTF.

The chain couples TRBV19 to TRBJ1-1, with 7 bases fitting TRBD1. V trimming: 3 bases; J trimming: 5 bases; junction bases outside the gene matches: 3. The CDR3 is 13 residues long. Per the germline V gene, CDR1 is LNHDA and CDR2 is SQIVND (reference sequence). The CDR3 region is CASSMTGRTEAFF. CDR3 DNA sequence: TGTGCCAGTAGTATGACAGGGAGGACTGAAGCTTTCTTT.

This clone came up once. The gene calls are TRBV9 and TRBJ1-2; TRBD1 agrees at 7 bases. CDR3 size: 14 residues. In germline, CDR1 is SGDLS, CDR2 YYNGEE. V lost 0 bases and J lost 8; bases outside the gene matches: 7. The DNA for the CDR3 is TGTGCCAGCAGCGTAGAAAACAGGGGAAGCGGCTACACCTTC. Residues: CASSVENRGSGYTF. The full variable domain, in which reference TRBV9 and TRBJ1-2 provide the parts outside the CDR3, is DSGVTQTPKHLITATGQRVTLRCSPRSGDLSVYWYQQSLDQGLQFLIQYYNGEERAKGNILERFSAQQFPDLHSELNLSSLELGDSALYFCASSVENRGSGYTFGSGTRLTVV.

This chain uses TRBV4-3 with TRBJ2-1; TRBD2 matches at 9 bases. Germline CDR1 and CDR2: LGHNA and YSLEER. V lost 4 bases, J lost 13 bases, and 14 bases stayed unmatched. The CDR3 is 15 residues long. The CDR3 region is CASSPRGAGGSSQFF. The CDR3 bases are TGCGCCAGCAGCCCCCGGGGAGCGGGGGGCTCCTCACAGTTCTTC.

The J gene is TRBJ2-2, the V gene TRBV6-5; D may be TRBD1 (6 bases). The CDR3 runs to 13 residues. V was cut by 7 bases and J by 5 bases, with 11 bases left in between. Germline V lookup: CDR1 MNHEY, CDR2 SVGAGI. This CDR3 is CASISQGTGELFF. The CDR3 DNA sequence: TGTGCCAGCATCTCACAGGGTACCGGGGAGCTGTTTTTT.

This clone has only a few counts. The V and J genes are TRBV5-1 and TRBJ1-2; a weak D match, TRBD1 (6 bases). V was trimmed by 0 bases and J by 4 bases, leaving 13 bases between them. CDR3 length: 15 amino acids. Germline V lookup: CDR1 SGHRS, CDR2 YFSETQ. In nucleotides, the CDR3 is TGCGCCAGCAGCTTGGAGGGGGTAGGCAGCTATGGCTACACCTTC. Protein: CASSLEGVGSYGYTF.

This chain joins TRBV27 and TRBJ1-1; D not certain. V lost 3 bases and J 4 bases, leaving 15 bases between the germline ends. CDR1 and CDR2 from the germline V gene are MNHEY and SMNVEV (reference sequence). The CDR3 loop spans 15 amino acids. The CDR3 region has the DNA TGTGCCAGCAGTTTCCCAGGCAGGTTAGGCACTGAAGCTTTCTTT. The encoded protein is CASSFPGRLGTEAFF.

The chain is built from TRBV19 and TRBJ2-5, with D possibly being TRBD1 (6 bases). The V end was cut by 5 bases, the J end by 4 bases, with 17 bases between. The germline CDR1 and CDR2 sequences are LNHDA and SQIVND (reference sequence). The CDR3 has 15 amino acids. The CDR3, as DNA: TGTGCCAGTAGTCCTGGACAGAAAAGGGCAGAGACCCAGTACTTC. This translates into CASSPGQKRAETQYF.

The V gene is TRBV25-1, the J gene TRBJ1-2; 10 nucleotides align to TRBD1. There are 12 residues in the CDR3. Trimming cost V 8 bases and J 8 bases; bases outside gene matches: 5. Germline V gene lookup returns CDR1 MGHDK and CDR2 SYGVNS. Here the CDR3 reads CASWGQGRGYTF. CDR3 in DNA: TGTGCCAGCTGGGGACAGGGGAGGGGCTACACCTTC.